Below, one TCR beta chain is given with its context. Researchers made TCR cDNA using 5'RACE template switching, and this step added a universal primer site and UMIs. TCRdb analysed the 5' RACE reads with MiXCR anew, one entry per CDR3 protein. The sample includes approximately 150,000 distinct CDR3 sequences, 7.7% of them seen just once. V was pared by 5 bases and J by 4 bases, with 12 bases between. Germline CDR1 MDHEN, CDR2 SYDVKM. The CDR3 spans 13 residues. This entry comes from a study of T cells after yellow fever vaccination. This receptor was taken from a man aged 25 to 40 who received the YFV17D yellow fever vaccine. This chain uses TRBV28 with TRBJ2-7; D may be TRBD1 or TRBD2 (6 bases each). The starting material was CD4+ T cells sorted from PBMCs, obtained 5 days after the yellow fever booster vaccination. CDR3 sequence reads: CASSKGGKYEQYF. Here the CDR3 DNA reads TGTGCCAGCAGTAAAGGGGGGAAATACGAGCAGTACTTC.